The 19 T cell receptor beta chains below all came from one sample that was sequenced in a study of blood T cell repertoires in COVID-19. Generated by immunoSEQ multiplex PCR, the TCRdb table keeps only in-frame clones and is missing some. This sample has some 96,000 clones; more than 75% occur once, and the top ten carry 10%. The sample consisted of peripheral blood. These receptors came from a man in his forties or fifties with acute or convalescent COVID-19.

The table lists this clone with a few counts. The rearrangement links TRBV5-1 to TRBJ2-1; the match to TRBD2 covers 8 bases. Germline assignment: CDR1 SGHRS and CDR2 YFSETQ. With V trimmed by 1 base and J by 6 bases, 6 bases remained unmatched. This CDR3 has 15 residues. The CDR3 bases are TGCGCCAGCAGCTTGATGACGGGAGGGGCCAATGAGCAGTTCTTC. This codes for CASSLMTGGANEQFF. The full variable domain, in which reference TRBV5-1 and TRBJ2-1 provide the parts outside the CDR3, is KAGVTQTPRYLIKTRGQQVTLSCSPISGHRSVSWYQQTPGQGLQFLFEYFSETQRNKGNFPGRFSGRQFSNSRSEMNVSTLELGDSALYLCASSLMTGGANEQFFGPGTRLTVL.

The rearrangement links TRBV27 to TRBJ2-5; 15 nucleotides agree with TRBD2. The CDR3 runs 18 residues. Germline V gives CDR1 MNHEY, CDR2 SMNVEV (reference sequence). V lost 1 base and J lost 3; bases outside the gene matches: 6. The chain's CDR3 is CASSLLGLAGGGEETQYF. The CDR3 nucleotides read TGTGCCAGCAGTTTATTAGGACTAGCGGGAGGGGGAGAAGAGACCCAGTACTTC.

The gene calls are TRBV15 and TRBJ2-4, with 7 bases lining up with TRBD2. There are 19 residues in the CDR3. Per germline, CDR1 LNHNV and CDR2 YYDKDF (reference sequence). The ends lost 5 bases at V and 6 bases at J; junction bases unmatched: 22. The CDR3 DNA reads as TGTGCCACCAGCGCCCGATGGGCTAGCGGCGCCACTCAGGGAAACATTCAGTACTTC. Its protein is CATSARWASGATQGNIQYF.

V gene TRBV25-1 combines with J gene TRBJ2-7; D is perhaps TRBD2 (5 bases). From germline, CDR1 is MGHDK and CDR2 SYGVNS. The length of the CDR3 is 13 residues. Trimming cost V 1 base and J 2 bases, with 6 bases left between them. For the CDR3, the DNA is TGTGCCAGCAGTGAATCGGGAACCTACGAGCAGTACTTC. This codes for CASSESGTYEQYF.

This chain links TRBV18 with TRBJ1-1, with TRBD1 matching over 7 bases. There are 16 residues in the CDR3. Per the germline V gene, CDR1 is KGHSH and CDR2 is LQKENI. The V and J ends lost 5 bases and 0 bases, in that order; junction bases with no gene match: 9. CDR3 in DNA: TGTGCCAGCTCATCAAACTCCGGGACAGTGAACACTGAAGCTTTCTTT. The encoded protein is CASSSNSGTVNTEAFF.

CDR3 residues: CASSLVSQETQYF. CDR3 nucleotide sequence: TGTGCCAGCAGCTTAGTCAGCCAAGAGACCCAGTACTTC. The V call is TRBV11-3, the J call TRBJ2-5, with D unresolved. The CDR3 runs 13 residues. V gave up 1 base and J gave up 1 base, with 4 bases separating them. Per the germline V gene, CDR1 is SGHNT and CDR2 is YENEEA.

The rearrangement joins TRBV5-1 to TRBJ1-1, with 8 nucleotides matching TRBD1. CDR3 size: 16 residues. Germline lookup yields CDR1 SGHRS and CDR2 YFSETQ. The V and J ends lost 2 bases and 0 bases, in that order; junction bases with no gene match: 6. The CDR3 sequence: CASSFDGQGVNTEAFF. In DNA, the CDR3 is TGCGCCAGCAGCTTCGACGGACAGGGCGTGAACACTGAAGCTTTCTTT.

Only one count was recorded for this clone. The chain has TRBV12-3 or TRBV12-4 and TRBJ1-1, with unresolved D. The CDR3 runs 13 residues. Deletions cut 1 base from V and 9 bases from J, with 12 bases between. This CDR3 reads CASSLGSDTQAFF. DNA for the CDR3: TGTGCCAGCAGTTTAGGGTCCGATACTCAAGCTTTCTTT.

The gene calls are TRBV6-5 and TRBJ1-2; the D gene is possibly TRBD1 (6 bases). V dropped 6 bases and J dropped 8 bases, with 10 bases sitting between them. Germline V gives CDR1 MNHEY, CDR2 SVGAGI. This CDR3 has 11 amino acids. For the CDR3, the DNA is TGTGCCAGCAGCCCGGACAGAGGCTACACCTTC. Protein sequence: CASSPDRGYTF.

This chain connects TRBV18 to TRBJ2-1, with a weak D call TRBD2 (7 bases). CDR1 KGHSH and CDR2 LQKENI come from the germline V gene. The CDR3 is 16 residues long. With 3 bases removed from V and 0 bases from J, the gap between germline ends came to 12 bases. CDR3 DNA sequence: TGTGCCAGCTCACCGGGGGGCGGGAGCTCCTACAATGAGCAGTTCTTC. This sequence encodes CASSPGGGSSYNEQFF. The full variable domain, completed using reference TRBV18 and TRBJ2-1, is NAGVMQNPRHLVRRRGQEARLRCSPMKGHSHVYWYRQLPEEGLKFMVYLQKENIIDESGMPKERFSAEFPKEGPSILRIQQVVRGDSAAYFCASSPGGGSSYNEQFFGPGTRLTVL.

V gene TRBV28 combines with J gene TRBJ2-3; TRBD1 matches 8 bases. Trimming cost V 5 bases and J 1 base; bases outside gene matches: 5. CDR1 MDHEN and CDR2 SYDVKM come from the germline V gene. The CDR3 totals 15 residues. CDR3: CASSTLGQGTDTQYF. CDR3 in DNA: TGTGCCAGCAGTACCCTGGGACAGGGCACAGATACGCAGTATTTT.

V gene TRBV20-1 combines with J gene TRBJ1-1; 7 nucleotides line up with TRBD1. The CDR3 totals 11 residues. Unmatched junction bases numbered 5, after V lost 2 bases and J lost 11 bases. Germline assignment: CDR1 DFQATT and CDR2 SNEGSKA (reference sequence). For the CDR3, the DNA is TGCAGTGCTAGAACCGGGACAGTGGCTTTCTTT. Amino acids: CSARTGTVAFF.

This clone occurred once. CDR3 region: CSVEREGSGANVLTF. The CDR3 DNA is TGCAGCGTTGAACGTGAGGGCTCTGGGGCCAACGTCCTGACTTTC. This rearrangement joins TRBV29-1 to TRBJ2-6; TRBD2 might be the D (5 bases). V gave up 2 bases and J gave up 0 bases, with 8 bases separating them. CDR3 length: 15 residues. Germline CDR1 and CDR2: SQVTM and ANQGSEA. Drawing the rest from reference TRBV29-1 and TRBJ2-6, the complete variable domain is SAVISQKPSRDICQRGTSLTIQCQVDSQVTMMFWYRQQPGQSLTLIATANQGSEATYESGFVIDKFPISRPNLTFSTLTVSNMSPEDSSIYLCSVEREGSGANVLTFGAGSRLTVL.

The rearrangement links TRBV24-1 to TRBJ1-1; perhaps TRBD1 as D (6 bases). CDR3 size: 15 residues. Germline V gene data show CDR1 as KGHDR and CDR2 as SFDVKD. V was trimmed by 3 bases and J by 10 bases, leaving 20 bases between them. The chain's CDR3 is CATSDVKTGVGRAFF. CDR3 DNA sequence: TGTGCCACCAGTGATGTAAAGACAGGCGTGGGGAGAGCTTTCTTT.

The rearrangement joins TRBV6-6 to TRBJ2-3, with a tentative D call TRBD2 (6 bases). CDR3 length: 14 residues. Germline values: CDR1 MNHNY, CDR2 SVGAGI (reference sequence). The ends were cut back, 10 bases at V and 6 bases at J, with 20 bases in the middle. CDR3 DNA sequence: TGTGCCACCTTGTGGCGGGGCGGGCGGGATACGCAGTATTTT. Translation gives CATLWRGGRDTQYF.

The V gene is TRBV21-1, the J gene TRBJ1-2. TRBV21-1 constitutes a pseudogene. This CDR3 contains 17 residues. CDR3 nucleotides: TGTGCCAGCAGCAAACCTACGGGGTCCCCAATTAACTATGGCTACACCTTC. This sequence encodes CASSKPTGSPINYGYTF.

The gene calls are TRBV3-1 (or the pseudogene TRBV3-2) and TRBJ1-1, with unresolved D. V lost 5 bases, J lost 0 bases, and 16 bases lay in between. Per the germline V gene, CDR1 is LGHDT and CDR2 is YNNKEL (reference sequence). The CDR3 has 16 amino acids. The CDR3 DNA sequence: TGTGCCAGCAGCGAAGCCGGGAGGCCTATGAACACTGAAGCTTTCTTT. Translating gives CASSEAGRPMNTEAFF.

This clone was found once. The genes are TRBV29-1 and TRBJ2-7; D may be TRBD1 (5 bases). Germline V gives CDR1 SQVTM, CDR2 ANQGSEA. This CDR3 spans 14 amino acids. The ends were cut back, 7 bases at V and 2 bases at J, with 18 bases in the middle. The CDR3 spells CSASRGADTYEQYF. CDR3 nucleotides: TGCAGCGCTTCAAGGGGCGCGGATACCTACGAGCAGTACTTC.

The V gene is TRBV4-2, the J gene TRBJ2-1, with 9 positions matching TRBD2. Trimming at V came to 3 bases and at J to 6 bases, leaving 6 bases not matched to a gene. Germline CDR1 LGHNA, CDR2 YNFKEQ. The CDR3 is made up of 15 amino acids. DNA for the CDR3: TGTGCCAGCAGCCACGGACAGCGGGAGGCCAATGAGCAGTTCTTC. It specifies CASSHGQREANEQFF.